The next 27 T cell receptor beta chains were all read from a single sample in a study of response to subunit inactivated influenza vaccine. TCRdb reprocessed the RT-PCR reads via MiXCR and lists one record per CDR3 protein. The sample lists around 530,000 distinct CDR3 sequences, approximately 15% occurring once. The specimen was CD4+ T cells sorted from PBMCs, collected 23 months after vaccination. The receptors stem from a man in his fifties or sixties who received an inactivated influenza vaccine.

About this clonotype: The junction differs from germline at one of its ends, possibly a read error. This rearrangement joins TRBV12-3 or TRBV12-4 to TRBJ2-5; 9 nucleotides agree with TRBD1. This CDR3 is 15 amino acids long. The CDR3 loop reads CASRIRDRAQDTQYF. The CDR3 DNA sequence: TGTGCCAGCAGAATCCGGGACAGGGCCCAAGATACCCAGTACTTC.

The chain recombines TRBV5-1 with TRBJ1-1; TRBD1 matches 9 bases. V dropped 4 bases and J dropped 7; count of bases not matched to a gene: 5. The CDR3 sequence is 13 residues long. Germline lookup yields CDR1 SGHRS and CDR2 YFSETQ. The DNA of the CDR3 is TGCGCCAGCAGCGGGACAGGGTATGATGAAGCTTTCTTT. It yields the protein CASSGTGYDEAFF.

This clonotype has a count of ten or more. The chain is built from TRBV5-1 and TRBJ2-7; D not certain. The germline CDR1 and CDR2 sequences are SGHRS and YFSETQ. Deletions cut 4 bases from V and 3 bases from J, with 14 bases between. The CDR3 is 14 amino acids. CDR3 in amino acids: CASSPSEASYEQYF. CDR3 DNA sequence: TGCGCCAGCAGCCCGAGCGAGGCCAGCTACGAGCAGTACTTC.

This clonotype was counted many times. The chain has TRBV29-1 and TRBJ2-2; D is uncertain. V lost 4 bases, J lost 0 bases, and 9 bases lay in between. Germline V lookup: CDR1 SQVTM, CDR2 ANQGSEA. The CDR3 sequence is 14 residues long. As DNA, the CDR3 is TGCAGCGTTGGGACGGGCCCGAACACCGGGGAGCTGTTTTTT. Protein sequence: CSVGTGPNTGELFF.

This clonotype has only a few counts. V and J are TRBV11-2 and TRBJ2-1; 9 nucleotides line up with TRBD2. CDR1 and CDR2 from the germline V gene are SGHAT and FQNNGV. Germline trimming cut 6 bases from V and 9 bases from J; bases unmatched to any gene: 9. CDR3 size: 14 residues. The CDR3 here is CASSSGTSFGEQFF. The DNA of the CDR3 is TGTGCCAGCAGTTCCGGGACTAGCTTTGGTGAGCAGTTCTTC.

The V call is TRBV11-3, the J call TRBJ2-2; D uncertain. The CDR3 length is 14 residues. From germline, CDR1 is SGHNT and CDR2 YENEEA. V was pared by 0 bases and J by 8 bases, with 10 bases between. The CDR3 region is CASSLDPAEGELFF. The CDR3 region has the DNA TGTGCCAGCAGCTTAGATCCCGCGGAGGGGGAGCTGTTTTTT.

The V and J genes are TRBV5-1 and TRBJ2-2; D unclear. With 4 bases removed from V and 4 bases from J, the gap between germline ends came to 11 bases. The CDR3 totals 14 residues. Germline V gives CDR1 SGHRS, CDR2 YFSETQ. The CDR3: CASSLGWGTGELFF. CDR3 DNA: TGCGCCAGCAGCCTAGGATGGGGCACCGGGGAGCTGTTTTTT.

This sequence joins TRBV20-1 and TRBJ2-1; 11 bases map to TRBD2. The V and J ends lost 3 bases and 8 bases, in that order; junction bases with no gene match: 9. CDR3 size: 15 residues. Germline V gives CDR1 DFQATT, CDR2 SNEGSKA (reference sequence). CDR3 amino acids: CSASPLSGRAYEQFF. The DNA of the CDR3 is TGCAGTGCTAGTCCCCTTAGCGGGAGGGCCTATGAGCAGTTCTTC.

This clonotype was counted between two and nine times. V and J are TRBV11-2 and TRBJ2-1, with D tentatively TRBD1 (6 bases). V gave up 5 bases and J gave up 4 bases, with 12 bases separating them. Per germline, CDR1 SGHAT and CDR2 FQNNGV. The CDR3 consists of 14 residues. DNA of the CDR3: TGTGCCAGCAGCGGACTGACAGGATACAATGAGCAGTTCTTC. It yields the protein CASSGLTGYNEQFF.

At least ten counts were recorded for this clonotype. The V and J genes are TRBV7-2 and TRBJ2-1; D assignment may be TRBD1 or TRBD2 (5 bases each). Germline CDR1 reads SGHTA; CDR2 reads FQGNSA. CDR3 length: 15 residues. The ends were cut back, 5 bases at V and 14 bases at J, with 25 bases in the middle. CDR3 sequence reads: CASSPEGGGEGLKFF. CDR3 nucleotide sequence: TGTGCCAGCAGCCCAGAAGGTGGTGGTGAGGGGTTAAAGTTCTTC.

CDR3 DNA: TGCAGTGCTAGGTTAACGAGGGGGGCAGATACGCAGTATTTT. Amino acids: CSARLTRGADTQYF. The rearrangement links TRBV20-1 to TRBJ2-3; D may match TRBD1 or TRBD2 (6 bases each). This CDR3 contains 14 residues. The V gene's germline CDR1 is DFQATT and CDR2 SNEGSKA (reference sequence). Trimming pared 3 bases from V and 4 bases from J, leaving 14 bases between.

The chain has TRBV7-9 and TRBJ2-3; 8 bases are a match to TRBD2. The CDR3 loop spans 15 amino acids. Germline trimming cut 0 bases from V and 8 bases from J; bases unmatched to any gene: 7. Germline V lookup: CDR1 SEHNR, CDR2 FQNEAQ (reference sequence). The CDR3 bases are TGTGCCAGCAGCTTAGCCGGGGGGGGTTCCCCTACGCAGTATTTT. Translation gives CASSLAGGGSPTQYF.

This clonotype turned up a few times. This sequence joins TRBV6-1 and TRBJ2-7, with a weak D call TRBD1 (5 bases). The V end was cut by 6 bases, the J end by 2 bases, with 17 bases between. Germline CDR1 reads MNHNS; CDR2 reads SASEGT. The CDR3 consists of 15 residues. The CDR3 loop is CASSLRPRGPYEQYF. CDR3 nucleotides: TGTGCCAGCAGCCTTAGGCCAAGGGGCCCCTACGAGCAGTACTTC.

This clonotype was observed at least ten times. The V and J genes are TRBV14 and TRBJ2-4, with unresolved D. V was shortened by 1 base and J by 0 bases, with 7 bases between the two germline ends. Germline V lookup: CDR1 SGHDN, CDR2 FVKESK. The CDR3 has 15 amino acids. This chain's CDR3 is CASSQGGLAKNIQYF. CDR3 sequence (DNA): TGTGCCAGCAGCCAAGGTGGGCTAGCCAAAAACATTCAGTACTTC.

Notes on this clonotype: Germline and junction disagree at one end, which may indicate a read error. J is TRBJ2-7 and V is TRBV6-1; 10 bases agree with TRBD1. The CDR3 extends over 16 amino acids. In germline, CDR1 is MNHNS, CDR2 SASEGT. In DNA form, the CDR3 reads TGTGCCAGCAGAGAAGATGGGACAGGGGATGTAAACGAGCAGTACTTC. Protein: CASREDGTGDVNEQYF.

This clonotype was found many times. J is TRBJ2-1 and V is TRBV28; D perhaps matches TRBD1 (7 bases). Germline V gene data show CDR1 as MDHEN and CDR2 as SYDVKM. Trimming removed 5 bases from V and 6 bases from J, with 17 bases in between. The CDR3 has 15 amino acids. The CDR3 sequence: CASSPPRQGGNEQFF. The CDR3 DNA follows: TGTGCCAGCAGTCCCCCCCGACAGGGAGGCAATGAGCAGTTCTTC.

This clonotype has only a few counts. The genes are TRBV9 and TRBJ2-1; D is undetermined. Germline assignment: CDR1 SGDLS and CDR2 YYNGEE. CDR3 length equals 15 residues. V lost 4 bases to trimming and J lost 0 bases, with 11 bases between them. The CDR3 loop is CASSLEPNSYNEQFF. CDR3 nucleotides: TGTGCCAGCAGCCTGGAGCCGAACTCCTACAATGAGCAGTTCTTC.

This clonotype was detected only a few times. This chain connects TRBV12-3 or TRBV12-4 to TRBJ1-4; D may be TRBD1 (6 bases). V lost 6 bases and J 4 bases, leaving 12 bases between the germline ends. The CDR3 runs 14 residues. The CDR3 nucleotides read TGTGCCAGCAGGGCGGGACAATATAATGAAAAACTGTTTTTT. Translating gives CASRAGQYNEKLFF.

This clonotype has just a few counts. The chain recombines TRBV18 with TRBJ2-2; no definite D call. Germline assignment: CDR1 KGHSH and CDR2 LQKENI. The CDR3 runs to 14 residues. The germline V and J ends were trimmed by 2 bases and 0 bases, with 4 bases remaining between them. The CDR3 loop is CASSPEANTGELFF. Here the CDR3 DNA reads TGTGCCAGCTCACCAGAGGCGAACACCGGGGAGCTGTTTTTT.

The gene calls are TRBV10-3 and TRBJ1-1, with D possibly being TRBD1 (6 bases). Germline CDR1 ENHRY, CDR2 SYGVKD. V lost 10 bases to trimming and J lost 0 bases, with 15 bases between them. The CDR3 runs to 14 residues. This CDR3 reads CATSGQSMNTEAFF. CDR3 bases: TGTGCCACTTCGGGACAAAGCATGAACACTGAAGCTTTCTTT.

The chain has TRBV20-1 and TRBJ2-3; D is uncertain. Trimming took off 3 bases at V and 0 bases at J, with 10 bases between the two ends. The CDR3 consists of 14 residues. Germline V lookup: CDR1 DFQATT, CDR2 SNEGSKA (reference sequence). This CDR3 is CSARAVSSTDTQYF. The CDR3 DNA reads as TGCAGTGCTAGGGCAGTATCTAGCACAGATACGCAGTATTTT.

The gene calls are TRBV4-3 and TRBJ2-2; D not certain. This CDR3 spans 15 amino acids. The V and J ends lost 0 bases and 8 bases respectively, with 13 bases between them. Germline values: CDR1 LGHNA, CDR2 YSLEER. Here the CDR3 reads CASSQDRIWSGELFF. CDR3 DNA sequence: TGCGCCAGCAGCCAAGATCGGATTTGGAGTGGGGAGCTGTTTTTT.

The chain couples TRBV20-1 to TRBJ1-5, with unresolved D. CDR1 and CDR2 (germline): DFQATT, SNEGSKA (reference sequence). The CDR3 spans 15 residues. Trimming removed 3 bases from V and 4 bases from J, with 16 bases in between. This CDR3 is CSARTGGRVNQPQHF. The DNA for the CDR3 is TGCAGTGCTAGGACGGGCGGGAGGGTGAATCAGCCCCAGCATTTT.

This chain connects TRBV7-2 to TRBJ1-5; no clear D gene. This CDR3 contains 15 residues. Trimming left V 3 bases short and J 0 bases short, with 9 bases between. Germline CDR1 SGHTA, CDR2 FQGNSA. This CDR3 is CASSFRHFSNQPQHF. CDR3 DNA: TGTGCCAGCAGCTTCCGACACTTTAGCAATCAGCCCCAGCATTTT.

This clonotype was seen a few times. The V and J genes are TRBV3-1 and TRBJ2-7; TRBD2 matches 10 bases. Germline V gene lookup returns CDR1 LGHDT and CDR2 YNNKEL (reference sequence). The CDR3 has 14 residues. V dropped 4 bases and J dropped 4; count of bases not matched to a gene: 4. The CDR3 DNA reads TGTGCCAGCAGCCCCGGGACTAGCGCTTACGAGCAGTACTTC. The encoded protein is CASSPGTSAYEQYF.

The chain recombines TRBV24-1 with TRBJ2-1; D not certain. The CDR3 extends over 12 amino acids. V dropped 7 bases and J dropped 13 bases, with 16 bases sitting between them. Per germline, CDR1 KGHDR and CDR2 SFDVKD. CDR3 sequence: CATRAPTAQQFF. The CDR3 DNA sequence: TGTGCCACCAGGGCCCCGACCGCACAACAGTTCTTC.

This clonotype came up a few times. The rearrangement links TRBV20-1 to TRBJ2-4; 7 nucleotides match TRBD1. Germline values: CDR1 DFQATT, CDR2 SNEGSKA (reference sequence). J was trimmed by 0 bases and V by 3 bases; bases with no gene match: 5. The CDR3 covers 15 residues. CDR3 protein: CSARGQTLAKNIQYF. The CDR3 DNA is TGCAGTGCTAGGGGACAGACTCTAGCCAAAAACATTCAGTACTTC.